This T cell receptor (beta chain) was found in a study of blood T cells in healthy people across ages. A second about 7 to 12 cycle PCR used barcoded and J-beta primers. TCRdb analysed the 5' RACE reads with MiXCR anew, one entry per CDR3 protein. This table holds some 760,000 distinct CDR3 sequences, more than 20% found once. Trimming left V 3 bases short and J 7 bases short, with 15 bases between. The germline V gene has CDR1 SQVTM and CDR2 ANQGSEA. The CDR3 contains 13 residues. These same records also appear under a second study, on T cells of mothers and their children. That report adds: T cell clones that were persistent and microchimeric went undetected.

The sequence derives from a boy aged 10-17 years in good health. The V call is TRBV29-1, the J call TRBJ1-2; weak D call: TRBD1 (5 bases). The specimen sequenced was blood. The CDR3 is CSVEWGGSSGYTF. The CDR3 region has the DNA TGCAGCGTTGAGTGGGGCGGGTCGAGTGGCTACACCTTC.